This paragraph covers one T cell receptor beta chain sequence. This clone has just one count. Its antigen is not yet known. No much larger clone exists at a distance of one base, and base qualities are not known. Using the deep immunoSEQ assay, TCR CDR3 regions were amplified from genomic DNA by multiplex PCR. Extracted genomic DNA from each cell subset was spread evenly across all wells of several immunoSEQ 96-well plates, with each plate serving as a replicate. Each replicate PCR for sorted subsets received around 0.2 ug genomic DNA, equal to about 30,000 T cell genomes. Purified libraries were measured with a Qubit 3.0 fluorometer, size-checked on a Bioanalyzer 2100, and measured again with the KAPA Library Quantification kit. Every immunoSEQ 96-well plate was sequenced on a separate single-read 150-cycle Illumina NextSeq 550 flow cell. Per the original workflow: Because the immunoSEQ output held only junctional sequences and lacked quality scores, the filtering could not match the filtering applied to full-length reads. Sequences were annotated with PyIR, a Python wrapper for IgBLAST v1.9, and V/J genes and CDR3 were assigned using IMGT germline references. Any read was removed if the V/J assignment was weak (E-value above 1e-6), the CDR3 was missing, or the read contained stop codons, out-of-frame junctions, or ambiguous translated residues. V3J clonotypes were defined as sequences sharing the same inferred V gene, J gene, and CDR3 amino acid sequence. The percentage overlap between two repertoires was calculated by dividing the number of shared unique clonotypes by the size of the smaller repertoire. Richness of each repertoire was evaluated using RTK rarefaction, the Chao1 estimator, and Recon v2.1 estimates of unobserved clonotypes. Generation probabilities for all TCRbeta clonotypes obtained by the gDNA method from a handful of donors were computed using OLGA. Entries here come from immuneACCESS through TCRdb and include only in-frame sequences with V and J called. Some clones fail to appear in such tables; in the studies checked, an unresolved V gene covers under half of the shortfall, and the cause of the remainder is unknown. The V and J calls and the clone size are those of that table, but D and trimming were determined from the DNA. This sample holds millions of clones; just over 90% were observed only once. In total, the top ten clones hold over 0.12% of the sample.

The donors were healthy, HIV-negative adults with no recently reported acute infections or vaccinations. All donors were Caucasian adults living in Nashville, Tennessee, USA. CD4+ T cells were enriched through magnetic negative selection, after which naive cells were positively selected on CD45RA and the remaining negative fraction served as the memory subset. Blood was obtained by leukapheresis, after which PBMCs were separated by Ficoll-Histopaque density gradient centrifugation and cryopreserved in liquid nitrogen vapor phase. Analytical flow cytometry was used to check the purity and quantity of every magnetically sorted T cell population. Each sorted fraction had its genomic DNA isolated and then quantified by UV absorbance on a Nanodrop 2000c. Reading the germline V gene gives CDR1 SGHDT and CDR2 YYEEEE. The V end gives up 4 bases and the J end 4 bases, leaving 9 bases in the junction not matched to a gene. The CDR3 measures 15 amino acids from cysteine to phenylalanine. The entry retains the CDR3 DNA only, 45 bases that are in frame from base 1.

These data are taken from a study of shared clonotypes between healthy human individuals (TCRdb year 2020). Describing the broader study: A few men and a couple of women, aged 18 to 49 years, made up the cohort. For each donor, three plates each were used for CD4 naive and CD4 memory, two plates were used for CD8 naive, and one plate was used for CD8 memory. To estimate repertoire size and how much clonotypes are shared between individuals, the study performed deep sequencing of blood TCR repertoires from roughly five healthy adults. Between about 0.94 and 10 billion PBMCs per donor were obtained by leukapheresis. To increase sequencing depth and limit assay-specific biases, TCR repertoire library preparation and sequencing were carried out by different laboratories using diverse techniques.

Results and caveats for the whole study, not just this receptor: The genetic and exposure-history diversity represented was limited by the small number of donors. Even with the large sequencing depth, rarefaction of the sorted-subset datasets indicated that sequencing was incomplete. Naive subsets generally had larger estimated clonotype richness than memory subsets. When a few donors were compared, the shared fraction of clonotypes was around 5% for naive CD4, 3.5% for naive CD8, more than 2% for memory CD4, and 0.4% for memory CD8. Clonotypes shared by all four sorted-subset donors showed higher generation probabilities than non-shared clonotypes. Pairwise subsampling indicated that sequencing depth was expected to affect the degree of clonotype sharing among donors. Sampling was restricted to blood, and TCR repertoires in tissue are likely to differ from TCR repertoires in blood.

The sequence was obtained from a man between 18 and 35 years old in good health. The chain is made from TRBV5-6 and TRBJ2-3; 7 bases in the middle match TRBD2. Sequenced input: naive CD4+ T cells sorted from blood. Explained via the paper, the cell subset or site label denotes: CD45RA+ positively selected. The CDR3 region: CASSLGGKSADTQYF. The DNA sequence is as follows: TGTGCCAGCAGCCTGGGGGGGAAGAGCGCAGATACGCAGTATTTT.